This TCR beta chain originates from a study of cytotoxic CD8 clonotypes in ibrutinib-treated CLL. Background on the study: Included were 11 relapsed/refractory and approximately 15 treatment-naive patients, of whom 17 were IGHV unmutated. Sequencing produced an average of roughly 270,000 productive templates and 85,000 to 100,000 productive rearrangements per sample. Study-wide results and caveats: Patients had baseline clonality above age-matched healthy donors, and this clonality moved with circulating CD8+ T-cell counts. Public clonotypes, an uncommon group, contracted or remained stable on treatment.

Only in-frame clones appear in the TCRdb table, and some are missing; sequencing was by immunoSEQ multiplex PCR. The sample has about 160,000 clones; under 90% are singletons. In the case of this clone: Its antigen is undetermined.

The sample was PBMCs, taken after 24 months of ibrutinib treatment. This sequence originates from a human donor with chronic lymphocytic leukemia.

The DNA for the CDR3 is TGTGCCAGTAGTCTCAGGGTTAACTATGGCTACACCTTC. It yields the protein CASSLRVNYGYTF. The chain links TRBV19 to TRBJ1-2; weak D call: TRBD1 (5 bases). Germline V lookup: CDR1 LNHDA, CDR2 SQIVND (reference sequence). The ends were cut back, 5 bases at V and 1 base at J, with 8 bases in the middle. The CDR3 covers 13 residues.